This TCR beta chain came from a study of blood T cell repertoires in COVID-19. Ages ranged from about 18 to 89 years, with residence in approximately 25 US areas. In the original processing: Scientists estimated how many nucleated cells there were by amplifying reference gene primers. Only in-frame clones appear in the TCRdb table, and some are missing; sequencing was by immunoSEQ multiplex PCR. V, J and clone size reflect that table, while D and trimming were determined from the DNA. The repertoire consists of fewer than 300,000 clones, with 86% occurring once and the leading ten covering roughly a sixth. V lost 3 bases and J lost 7; bases outside the gene matches: 2. Germline V gene lookup returns CDR1 GTSNPN and CDR2 SVGIG (reference sequence). This CDR3 spans 11 amino acids.

The sample consisted of PBMCs or T cells enriched from blood (not recorded which). The V and J genes are TRBV30 and TRBJ2-5; 7 nucleotides agree with TRBD1. The receptor was isolated from a man between 18 and 35 years old who had recovered from COVID-19. CDR3 residues: CAWSAGGTQYF. The CDR3 DNA reads TGTGCCTGGAGCGCAGGGGGGACCCAGTACTTC.